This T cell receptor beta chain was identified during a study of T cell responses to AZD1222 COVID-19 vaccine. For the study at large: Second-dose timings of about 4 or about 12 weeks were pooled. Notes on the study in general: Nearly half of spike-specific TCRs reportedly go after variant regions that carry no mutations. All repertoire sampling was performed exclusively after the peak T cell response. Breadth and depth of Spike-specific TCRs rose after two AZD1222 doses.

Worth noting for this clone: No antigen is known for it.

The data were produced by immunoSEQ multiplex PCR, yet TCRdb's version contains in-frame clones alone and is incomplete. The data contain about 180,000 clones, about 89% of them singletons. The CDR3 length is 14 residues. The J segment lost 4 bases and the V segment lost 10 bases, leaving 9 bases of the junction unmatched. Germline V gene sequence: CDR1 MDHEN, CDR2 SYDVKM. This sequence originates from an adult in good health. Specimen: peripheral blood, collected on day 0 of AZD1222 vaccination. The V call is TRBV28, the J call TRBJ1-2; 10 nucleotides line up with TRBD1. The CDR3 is CAIGDRGGGYGYTF. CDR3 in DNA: TGTGCCATCGGGGACAGGGGAGGTGGCTATGGCTACACCTTC.